The clone carrying this T cell receptor (beta chain) was observed a handful of times. Its antigen is not known. This entry belongs to a study of T cell repertoires in cytomegalovirus infection. Across the whole study: It was recently identified HLA-C-restricted and well-studied HLA-B-restricted CMV epitopes that the study used. CMV infection together with matching HLA type was indicated by public TCR beta signatures.

There are 13 residues in the CDR3. CDR1 SGHTA and CDR2 FQGNSA come from the germline V gene. Trimming took 5 bases from V and 3 from J, leaving 10 bases between them. TCRdb used MiXCR to reprocess the reads, holding one entry per CDR3 protein. The data contain about 700,000 distinct CDR3 sequences, 30% to 35% of them singletons. Points from the study as a whole: Cumulated frequencies of public TCR beta families served to identify carriers of CMV plus the relevant HLA. HLA-C-restricted CMV clonotypes gave the most frequent clonotype in two of eight donors.

The rearrangement uses TRBV7-2 and TRBJ1-1; D might be TRBD1 (6 bases). This sequence originates from a human donor in good health (CMV status not recorded). Some clones in this sample may be carry-over from other donors' samples. The starting material was cultured PBMCs, obtained from culture after CMV antigen stimulation. CDR3 bases: TGTGCCAGCAGCCGGAACAGGGACACTGAAGCTTTCTTT. Translating it yields CASSRNRDTEAFF. Combining the CDR3 with reference TRBV7-2 and TRBJ1-1 gives the whole variable domain GAGVSQSPSNKVTEKGKDVELRCDPISGHTALYWYRQSLGQGLEFLIYFQGNSAPDKSGLPSDRFSAERTGGSVSTLTIQRTQQEDSAVYLCASSRNRDTEAFFGQGTRLTVV.